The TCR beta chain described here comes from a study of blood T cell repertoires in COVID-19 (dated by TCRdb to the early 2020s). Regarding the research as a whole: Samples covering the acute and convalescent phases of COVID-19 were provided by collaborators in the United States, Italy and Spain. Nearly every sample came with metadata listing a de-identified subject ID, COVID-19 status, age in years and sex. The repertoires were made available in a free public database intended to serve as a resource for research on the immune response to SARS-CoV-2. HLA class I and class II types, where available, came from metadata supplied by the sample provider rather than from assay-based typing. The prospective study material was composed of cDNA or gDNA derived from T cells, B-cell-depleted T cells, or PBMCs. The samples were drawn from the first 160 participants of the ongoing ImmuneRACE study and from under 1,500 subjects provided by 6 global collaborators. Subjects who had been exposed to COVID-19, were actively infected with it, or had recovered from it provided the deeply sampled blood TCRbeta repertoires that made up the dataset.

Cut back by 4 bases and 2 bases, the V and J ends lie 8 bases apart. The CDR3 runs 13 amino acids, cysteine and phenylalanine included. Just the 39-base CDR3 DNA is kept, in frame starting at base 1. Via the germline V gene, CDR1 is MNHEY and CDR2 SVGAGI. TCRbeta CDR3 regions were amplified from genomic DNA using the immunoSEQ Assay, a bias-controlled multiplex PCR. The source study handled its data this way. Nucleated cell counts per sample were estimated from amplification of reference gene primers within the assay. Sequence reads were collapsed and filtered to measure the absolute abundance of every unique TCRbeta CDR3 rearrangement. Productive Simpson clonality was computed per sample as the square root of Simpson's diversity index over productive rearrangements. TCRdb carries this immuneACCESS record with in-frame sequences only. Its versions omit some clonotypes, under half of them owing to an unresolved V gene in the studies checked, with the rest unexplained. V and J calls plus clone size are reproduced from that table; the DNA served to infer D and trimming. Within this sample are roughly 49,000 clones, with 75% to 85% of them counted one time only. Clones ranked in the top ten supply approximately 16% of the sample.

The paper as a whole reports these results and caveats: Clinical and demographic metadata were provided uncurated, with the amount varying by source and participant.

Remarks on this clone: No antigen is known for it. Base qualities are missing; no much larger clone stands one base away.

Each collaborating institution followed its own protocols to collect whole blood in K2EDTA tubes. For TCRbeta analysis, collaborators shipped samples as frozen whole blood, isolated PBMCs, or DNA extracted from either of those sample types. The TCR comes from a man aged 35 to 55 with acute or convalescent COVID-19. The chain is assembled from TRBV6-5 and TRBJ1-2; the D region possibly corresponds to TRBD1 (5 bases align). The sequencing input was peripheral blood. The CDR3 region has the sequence CASSFRQNYGYTF. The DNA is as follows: TGTGCCAGCAGTTTTAGACAGAACTATGGCTACACCTTC.